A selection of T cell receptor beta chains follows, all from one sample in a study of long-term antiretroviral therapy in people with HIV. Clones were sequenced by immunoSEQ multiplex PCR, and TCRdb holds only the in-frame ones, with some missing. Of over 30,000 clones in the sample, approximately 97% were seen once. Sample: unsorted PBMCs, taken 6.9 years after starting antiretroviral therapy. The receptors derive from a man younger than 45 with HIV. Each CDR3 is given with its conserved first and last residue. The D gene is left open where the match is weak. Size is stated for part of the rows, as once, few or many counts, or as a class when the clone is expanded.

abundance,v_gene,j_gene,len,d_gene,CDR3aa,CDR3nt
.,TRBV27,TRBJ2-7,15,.,CASSLGAMRSHEQYF,TGTGCCAGCAGTTTAGGTGCGATGCGTTCCCACGAGCAGTACTTC
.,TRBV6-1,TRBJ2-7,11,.,CASRGLYEQYF,TGTGCCAGCAGAGGGCTCTACGAGCAGTACTTC
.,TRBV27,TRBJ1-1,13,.,CASSLVGGTEAFF,TGTGCCAGCAGTTTAGTGGGTGGAACTGAAGCTTTCTTT
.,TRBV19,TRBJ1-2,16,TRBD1,CASSAPGTGGNYGYTF,TGTGCCAGTAGTGCCCCCGGGACAGGGGGGAACTATGGCTACACCTTC
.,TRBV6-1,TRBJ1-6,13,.,CASSELAGSPLHF,TGTGCCAGCAGTGAGCTCGCCGGATCACCCCTCCACTTT
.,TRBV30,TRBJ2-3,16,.,CAWDHYEGIGEDTQYF,TGTGCCTGGGACCATTATGAGGGCATAGGGGAGGATACGCAGTATTTT
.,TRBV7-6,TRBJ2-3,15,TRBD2,CASKPSGYSTDTQYF,TGTGCCAGCAAACCTAGCGGTTATAGCACAGATACGCAGTATTTT
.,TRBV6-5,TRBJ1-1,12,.,CASSDPRRGAFF,TGTGCCAGCAGCGACCCTCGGAGGGGGGCTTTCTTT
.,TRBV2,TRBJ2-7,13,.,CASSQGRAYEQYF,TGTGCCAGCTCCCAGGGAAGGGCCTACGAGCAGTACTTC
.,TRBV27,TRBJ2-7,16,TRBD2,CASSPGQTSAAYEQYF,TGTGCCAGCAGCCCAGGCCAGACTAGCGCAGCCTACGAGCAGTACTTC
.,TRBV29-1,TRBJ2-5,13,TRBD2,CSVLSGGAETQYF,TGCAGCGTTTTGAGCGGGGGGGCTGAGACCCAGTACTTC
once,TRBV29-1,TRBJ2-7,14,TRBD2,CSVDVSGSGYEQYF,TGCAGCGTTGACGTTAGCGGGAGTGGCTACGAGCAGTACTTC
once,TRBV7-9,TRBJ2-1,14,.,CASRLGTPMSEQFF,TGTGCCAGCAGACTTGGGACTCCAATGAGTGAGCAGTTCTTC
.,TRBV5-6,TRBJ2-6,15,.,CASSLGISGANVLTF,TGTGCCAGCAGCTTGGGCATCTCTGGGGCCAACGTCCTGACTTTC
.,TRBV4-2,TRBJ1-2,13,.,CASSQGEGHGYTF,TGTGCCAGCAGCCAAGGGGAGGGGCACGGCTACACCTTC
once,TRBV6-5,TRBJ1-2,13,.,CASSYANNYGYTF,TGTGCCAGCAGTTACGCAAACAACTATGGCTACACCTTC
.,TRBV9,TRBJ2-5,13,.,CASSQNLWETQYF,TGTGCCAGCAGCCAAAATCTCTGGGAGACCCAGTACTTC
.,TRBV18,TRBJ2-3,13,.,CASSPLTGDTQYF,TGTGCCAGCTCACCGCTAACGGGAGATACGCAGTATTTT
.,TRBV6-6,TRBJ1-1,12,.,CASISIDTEAFF,TGTGCCAGCATTTCTATAGACACTGAAGCTTTCTTT
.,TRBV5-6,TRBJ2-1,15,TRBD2,CASSPDGGGPNEQFF,TGTGCCAGCAGCCCCGATGGGGGAGGGCCCAATGAGCAGTTCTTC
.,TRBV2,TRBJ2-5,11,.,CASSEKATQYF,TGTGCCAGCAGTGAGAAGGCGACCCAGTACTTC
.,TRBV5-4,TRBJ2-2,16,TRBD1,CASSRLQGAYTGELFF,TGTGCCAGCAGCCGTCTCCAGGGGGCGTACACCGGGGAGCTGTTTTTT
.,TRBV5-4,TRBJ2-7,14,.,CASSSRTANYEQYF,TGTGCCAGCAGCTCCCGGACGGCAAACTACGAGCAGTACTTC
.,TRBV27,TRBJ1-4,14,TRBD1,CASSRDRGYEKLFF,TGTGCCAGCAGTAGGGACAGGGGTTATGAAAAACTGTTTTTT
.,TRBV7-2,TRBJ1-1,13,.,CASSLGGSPEAFF,TGTGCCAGCAGCTTAGGAGGGAGTCCTGAAGCTTTCTTT
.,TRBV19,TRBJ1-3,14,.,CASSQGLSGNTIYF,TGTGCCAGTAGTCAGGGACTCTCTGGAAACACCATATATTTT
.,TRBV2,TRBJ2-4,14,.,CASSGRGAKNIQYF,TGTGCCAGCAGTGGCCGTGGGGCCAAAAACATTCAGTACTTC
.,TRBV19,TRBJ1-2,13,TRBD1,CASNPGQAYGYTF,TGTGCCAGTAACCCGGGACAGGCCTATGGCTACACCTTC
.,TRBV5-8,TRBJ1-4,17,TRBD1,CASSTNRDSDPEEKLFF,TGTGCCAGCAGCACGAACCGGGACAGCGACCCAGAAGAAAAACTGTTTTTT
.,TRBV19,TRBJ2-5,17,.,CASSIDGKPRTQETQYF,TGTGCCAGTAGTATAGACGGGAAGCCCCGCACCCAAGAGACCCAGTACTTC
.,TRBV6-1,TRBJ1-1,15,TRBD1,CASSVSDRGSAKAFF,TGTGCCAGCAGTGTCAGCGACAGGGGTTCTGCAAAAGCTTTCTTT
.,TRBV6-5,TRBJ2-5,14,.,CASSYPTLLETQYF,TGTGCCAGCAGTTACCCAACACTCCTAGAGACCCAGTACTTC
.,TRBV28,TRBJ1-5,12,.,CASREGNQPQHF,TGTGCCAGCAGAGAGGGCAATCAGCCCCAGCATTTT
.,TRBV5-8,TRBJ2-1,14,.,CASSLGQVNNEQFF,TGTGCCAGCAGCTTGGGGCAGGTGAACAATGAGCAGTTCTTC
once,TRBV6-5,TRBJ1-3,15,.,CASSYTANSGNTIYF,TGTGCCAGCAGCTACACAGCGAACTCTGGAAACACCATATATTTT
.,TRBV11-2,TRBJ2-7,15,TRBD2,CASSQVERGNYEQYF,TGTGCCAGCAGCCAGGTTGAGCGGGGAAACTACGAGCAGTACTTC
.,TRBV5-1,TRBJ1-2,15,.,CASSSDVGDGYGYTF,TGCGCCAGCAGCTCAGATGTTGGGGACGGCTATGGCTACACCTTC
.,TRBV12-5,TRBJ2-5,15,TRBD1,CASGFGDREWETQYF,TGTGCTAGTGGTTTTGGGGACAGGGAGTGGGAGACCCAGTACTTC
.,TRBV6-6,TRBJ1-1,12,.,CASINRGTEAFF,TGTGCCAGCATCAACCGGGGGACTGAAGCTTTCTTT
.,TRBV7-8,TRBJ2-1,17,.,CASSPPHGTQSNNEQFF,TGTGCCAGCAGCCCCCCCCACGGGACTCAATCGAACAATGAGCAGTTCTTC
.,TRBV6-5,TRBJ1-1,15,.,CASSYSLRGGTEAFF,TGTGCCAGCAGTTACTCTCTGAGGGGCGGGACTGAAGCTTTCTTT